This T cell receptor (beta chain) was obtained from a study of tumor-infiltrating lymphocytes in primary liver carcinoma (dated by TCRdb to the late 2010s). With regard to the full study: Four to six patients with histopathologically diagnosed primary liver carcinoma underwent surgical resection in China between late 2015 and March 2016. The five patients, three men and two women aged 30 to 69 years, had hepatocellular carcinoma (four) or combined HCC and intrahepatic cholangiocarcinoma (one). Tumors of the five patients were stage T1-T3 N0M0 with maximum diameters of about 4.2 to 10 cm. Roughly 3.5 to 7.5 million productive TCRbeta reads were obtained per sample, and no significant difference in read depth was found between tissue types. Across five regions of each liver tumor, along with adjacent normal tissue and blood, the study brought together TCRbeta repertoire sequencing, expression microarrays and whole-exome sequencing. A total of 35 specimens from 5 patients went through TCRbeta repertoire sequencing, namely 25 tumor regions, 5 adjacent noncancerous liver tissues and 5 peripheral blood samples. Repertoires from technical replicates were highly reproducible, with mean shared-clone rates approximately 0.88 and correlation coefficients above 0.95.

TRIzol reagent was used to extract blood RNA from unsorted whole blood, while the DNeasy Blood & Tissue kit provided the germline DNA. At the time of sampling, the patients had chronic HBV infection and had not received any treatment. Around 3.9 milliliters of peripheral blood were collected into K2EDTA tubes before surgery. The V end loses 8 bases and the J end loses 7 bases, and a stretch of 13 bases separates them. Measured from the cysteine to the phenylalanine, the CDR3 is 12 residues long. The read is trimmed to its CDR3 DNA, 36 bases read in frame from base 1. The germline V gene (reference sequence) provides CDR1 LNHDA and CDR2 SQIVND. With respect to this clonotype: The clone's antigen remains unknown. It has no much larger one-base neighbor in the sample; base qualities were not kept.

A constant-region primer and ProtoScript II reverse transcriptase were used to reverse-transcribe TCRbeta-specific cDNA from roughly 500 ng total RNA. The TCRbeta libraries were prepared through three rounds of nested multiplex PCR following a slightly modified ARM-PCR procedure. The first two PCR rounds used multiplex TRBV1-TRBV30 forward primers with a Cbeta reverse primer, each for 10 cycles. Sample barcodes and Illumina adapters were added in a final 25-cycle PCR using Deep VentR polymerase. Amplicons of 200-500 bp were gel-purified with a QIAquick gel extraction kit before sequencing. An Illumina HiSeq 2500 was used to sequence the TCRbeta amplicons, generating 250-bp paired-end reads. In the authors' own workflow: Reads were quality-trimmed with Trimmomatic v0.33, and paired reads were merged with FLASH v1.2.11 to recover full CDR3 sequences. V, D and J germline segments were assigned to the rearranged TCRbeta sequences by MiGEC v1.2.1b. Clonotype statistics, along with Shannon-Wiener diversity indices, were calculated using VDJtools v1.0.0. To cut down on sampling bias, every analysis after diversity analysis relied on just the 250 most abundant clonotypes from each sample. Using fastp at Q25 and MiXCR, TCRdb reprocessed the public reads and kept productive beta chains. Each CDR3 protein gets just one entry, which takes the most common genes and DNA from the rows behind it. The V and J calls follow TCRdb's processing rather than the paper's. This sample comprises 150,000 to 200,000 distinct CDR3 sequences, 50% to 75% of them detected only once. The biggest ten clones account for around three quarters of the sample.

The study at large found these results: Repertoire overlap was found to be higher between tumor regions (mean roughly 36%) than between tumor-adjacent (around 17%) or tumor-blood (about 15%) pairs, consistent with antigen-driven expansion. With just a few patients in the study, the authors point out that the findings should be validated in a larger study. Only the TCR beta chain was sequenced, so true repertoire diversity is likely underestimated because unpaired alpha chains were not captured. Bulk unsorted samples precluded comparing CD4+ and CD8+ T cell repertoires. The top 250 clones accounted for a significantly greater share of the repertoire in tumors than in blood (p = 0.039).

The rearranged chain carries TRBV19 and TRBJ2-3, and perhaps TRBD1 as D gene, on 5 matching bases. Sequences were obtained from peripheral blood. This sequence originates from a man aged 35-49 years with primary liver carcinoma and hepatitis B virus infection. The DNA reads TGTGCCAGTCGACAGTCCGGGTATACGCAGTATTTT. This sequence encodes CASRQSGYTQYF.